These T cell receptor beta chains were read from a single sample in a study of T cell responses to AZD1222 COVID-19 vaccine. Clones were read by immunoSEQ multiplex PCR, and TCRdb kept only the in-frame ones, dropping some. The table shows about 150,000 clones, with around 90% occurring only once. The sequencing here drew on peripheral blood, taken on day 0 of MenACWY control vaccination. Receptors originate from an adult in good health. The CDR3 runs from the conserved cysteine through the conserved F or W. Each record gives: clone size, V gene, J gene, D gene, CDR3 DNA, CDR3 protein. A D gene is named only where the DNA matches it firmly. Not all rows give a size; the values are once, few, many and, for expanded clones, a class.

.	TRBV20-1	TRBJ1-2	.	TGCAGTGCTAGTGAGGGGTATGGCTACACCTTC	CSASEGYGYTF
.	TRBV11-2	TRBJ1-2	.	TGTGCCAGCAGCTCGTGGAGGGAGTATGGCTACACCTTC	CASSSWREYGYTF
.	TRBV19	TRBJ2-3	.	TGTGCCAGTAGTCGCCGGGCCCCTGGGGCCACAGATACGCAGTATTTT	CASSRRAPGATDTQYF
.	TRBV3-1/TRBV3-2	TRBJ2-7	.	TGTGCCAGCAGCCAAGGGGTCAGCGCCTACGAGCAGTACTTC	CASSQGVSAYEQYF
.	TRBV2	TRBJ1-2	.	TGTGCCAGCAGTGACCCCGGTACCGAAATGGGCTACACCTTC	CASSDPGTEMGYTF
.	TRBV24-1	TRBJ2-5	.	TGTGCCACCAGTGATTTGAGGGACTCAATGTACCAAGAGACCCAGTACTTC	CATSDLRDSMYQETQYF
.	TRBV7-9	TRBJ1-2	TRBD1	TGTGCCAGCAGCAAGACAGGGGTGAGGAATGGCTACACCTTC	CASSKTGVRNGYTF
.	TRBV6-6	TRBJ2-6	.	TGTGCCACCCAACAGTTGAGCTCTGGGGCCAACGTCCTGACTTTC	CATQQLSSGANVLTF
.	TRBV21-1	TRBJ1-5	.	TGTGCCAGCCGGCAGCAGCCCCAGCATTTT	CASRQQPQHF
.	TRBV19	TRBJ2-2	.	TGTGCCAGTAGCCACCGGGACTGGTTGTCCGGGGAGCTGTTTTTT	CASSHRDWLSGELFF
once	TRBV6-6	TRBJ2-3	TRBD2	TGTGCCAGCAGTTACCGAGCGGGAGGGAGCACAGATACGCAGTATTTT	CASSYRAGGSTDTQYF
.	TRBV27	TRBJ2-7	.	TGTGCCAGCAGTTTCCGCCTGGGGGGCGGCGAGCAGTACTTC	CASSFRLGGGEQYF
.	TRBV11-2	TRBJ2-7	.	TGTGCCAGCAGCTTATTGCTACAGCCCTCCCGAGAGCAGTACTTC	CASSLLLQPSREQYF
.	TRBV6-5	TRBJ1-2	.	TGTGCCAGCACTACGGGGGCAGGGCAACGTGGCTACACCTTC	CASTTGAGQRGYTF
.	TRBV9	TRBJ1-4	.	TGTGCCAGCAGCACCCAGGGGTTTTGGGGGGAAAAACTGTTTTTT	CASSTQGFWGEKLFF
.	TRBV29-1	TRBJ2-5	.	TGCAGCGTCTCCGTCAGCAACCAAGAGACCCAGTACTTC	CSVSVSNQETQYF
.	TRBV11-2	TRBJ2-7	TRBD1	TGTGCCAGCAGCTTATCCACGGGGACAGGGACGAGAGAGCAGTACTTC	CASSLSTGTGTREQYF
.	TRBV28	TRBJ2-1	TRBD2	TGTGCCAGCAGTTTATTAATAGCGGGAGTGAATGAGCAGTTCTTC	CASSLLIAGVNEQFF
.	TRBV28	TRBJ2-2	.	TGTGCCAGCAGTTTCGGAGGGAGCTCCGGGGAGCTGTTTTTT	CASSFGGSSGELFF
few	TRBV5-1	TRBJ2-3	.	TGCGCCAGCAGCTTAGGGTTCACAGATACGCAGTATTTT	CASSLGFTDTQYF
.	TRBV9	TRBJ1-3	.	TGTGCCAGCAGCGCCAGGCTCTCTGGAAACACCATATATTTT	CASSARLSGNTIYF
.	TRBV9	TRBJ2-7	TRBD1	TGTGCCAGCAGCGTAGCACAGGGGCGAACCTACGAGCAGTACTTC	CASSVAQGRTYEQYF
.	TRBV24-1	TRBJ1-1	.	TGTGCCACCAGTGATAGAGGGGACACTGAAGCTTTCTTT	CATSDRGDTEAFF
.	TRBV5-1	TRBJ2-2	TRBD2	TGCGCCAGCAGCCCCCGGGGGGACGGCACCGGGGAGCTGTTTTTT	CASSPRGDGTGELFF
.	TRBV7-9	TRBJ1-2	TRBD1	TGTGCCAGCAGCTTATATCCTACGGGGGACAGGGGTAACTATGGCTACACCTTC	CASSLYPTGDRGNYGYTF
.	TRBV16	TRBJ1-3	TRBD1	TGTGCCAGCAGCCTCCAGGGGGCCTCTGGAAACACCATATATTTT	CASSLQGASGNTIYF
.	TRBV5-4	TRBJ2-5	TRBD2	TGTGCCAGCAGCCCGGGGGGGCGCCAAGAGACCCAGTACTTC	CASSPGGRQETQYF
once	TRBV19	TRBJ2-1	.	TGTGCCAGTAGTTATAGCAAGAGCTCCTACAATGAGCAGTTCTTC	CASSYSKSSYNEQFF
.	TRBV7-2	TRBJ2-7	TRBD2	TGTGCCAGCAGCTTAAAGGCCTTTAGCGGGGCGGCGGGCGAGCAGTACTTC	CASSLKAFSGAAGEQYF
.	TRBV6-5	TRBJ2-7	.	TGTGCCAGCAGCAACCCAGGACGGGGTTCCTACGAGCAGTACTTC	CASSNPGRGSYEQYF
.	TRBV14	TRBJ2-1	.	TGTGCCAGCAGCCTAGGGACTGAGCAGTTCTTC	CASSLGTEQFF
.	TRBV11-2	TRBJ2-3	.	TGTGCCAGCAGCCGGGATTTTAGCACAGATACGCAGTATTTT	CASSRDFSTDTQYF
.	TRBV9	TRBJ2-2	.	TGTGCCAGCAGCGTAACCGGGGAGCTGTTTTTT	CASSVTGELFF
.	TRBV12-5	TRBJ1-2	TRBD1	TGTGCTAGTGGTTTGCTTACCGCCGGGACAGACTATGGCTACACCTTC	CASGLLTAGTDYGYTF
.	TRBV19	TRBJ1-2	.	TGTGCCAGTAGTATGCACAATAACTATGGCTACACCTTC	CASSMHNNYGYTF
.	TRBV5-1	TRBJ2-3	TRBD2	TGCGCCAGCAGCCAGGCGACTAGCGGGGGGGTTGAAAGAGATACGCAGTATTTT	CASSQATSGGVERDTQYF
.	TRBV24-1	TRBJ2-3	.	TGTGCCACCAGTGATTTTAGAGGCACAGATACGCAGTATTTT	CATSDFRGTDTQYF
.	TRBV5-8	TRBJ1-4	TRBD1	TGTGCCAGCACCCCGTGGGACAGGGATGGGGAAAAACTGTTTTTT	CASTPWDRDGEKLFF
once	TRBV7-3	TRBJ2-1	TRBD1	TGTGCCAGCAGTCGCGGACAGGGGGACTACAATGAGCAGTTCTTC	CASSRGQGDYNEQFF
.	TRBV3-1/TRBV3-2	TRBJ1-5	.	TGTGCCAGCAGCCACGGGACACTCAATCAGCCCCAGCATTTT	CASSHGTLNQPQHF
.	TRBV20-1	TRBJ1-2	.	TGCAGTGCTAGCGGGCCAGATGGCTACACCTTC	CSASGPDGYTF
.	TRBV4-1	TRBJ1-5	.	TGCGCCAGCAGCCCTGAATCCCTGAGCAATCAGCCCCAGCATTTT	CASSPESLSNQPQHF
.	TRBV5-1	TRBJ1-2	TRBD1	TGCGCCAGCAGCTTGGGGGACAGACCCTATGGCTACACCTTC	CASSLGDRPYGYTF
.	TRBV10-2	TRBJ2-7	.	TGCGCCAGCAGAGCTCGACAGACACAATACGAGCAGTACTTC	CASRARQTQYEQYF